Below, 19 T cell receptor beta chains from the same sample are listed, as sequenced in a study of cytomegalovirus exposure and HLA in healthy donors. PCR was performed using 60 Vbeta and 13 Jbeta primers. The repertoire was sequenced with immunoSEQ multiplex PCR; TCRdb's copy has only in-frame clones and lacks some. The data show some 180,000 clones, 84% seen once. Sequenced material: PBMCs. Every receptor here comes from a girl aged 2-9 years in good health and CMV-seropositive.

CDR3 amino acids: CASSVSIGENIQYF. Written as DNA, the CDR3 is TGTGCCAGCAGTGTTTCAATAGGAGAAAACATTCAGTACTTC. The chain links TRBV6-4 to TRBJ2-4; D remains ambiguous. V dropped 4 bases and J dropped 5 bases, with 12 bases sitting between them. The CDR3 spans 14 residues. In germline, CDR1 is MRHNA, CDR2 SNTAGT.

This clone appeared a single time. V gene TRBV6-6 combines with J gene TRBJ1-6; no clear D. Trimming took off 7 bases at V and 6 bases at J, with 10 bases between the two ends. Germline lookup yields CDR1 MNHNY and CDR2 SVGAGI (reference sequence). CDR3 length: 13 amino acids. CDR3 in DNA: TGTGCCAGCACCGGTCAGGTTAATTCACCCCTCCACTTT. It is translated as CASTGQVNSPLHF.

This chain connects TRBV28 to TRBJ2-7, with TRBD1 as a possible D gene (6 bases). This CDR3 has 15 amino acids. V was shortened by 2 bases and J by 6 bases, with 17 bases between the two germline ends. Germline CDR1 MDHEN, CDR2 SYDVKM. DNA for the CDR3: TGTGCCAGCAGTTTAACCACCGGGACACTCCCCGAGCAGTACTTC. It codes for CASSLTTGTLPEQYF.

The V and J genes are TRBV14 and TRBJ2-7; D is perhaps TRBD2 (6 bases). The V end was cut by 4 bases, the J end by 1 base, with 14 bases between. CDR1 SGHDN and CDR2 FVKESK come from the germline V gene. The CDR3 loop spans 15 amino acids. CDR3 sequence (DNA): TGTGCCAGCAGCCCAACGCTAGGGAGGTCCTACGAGCAGTACTTC. Translation gives CASSPTLGRSYEQYF. The whole variable domain, filled in from reference TRBV14 and TRBJ2-7, reads EAGVTQFPSHSVIEKGQTVTLRCDPISGHDNLYWYRRVMGKEIKFLLHFVKESKQDESGMPNNRFLAERTGGTYSTLKVQPAELEDSGVYFCASSPTLGRSYEQYFGPGTRLTVT.

The gene calls are TRBV16 and TRBJ1-1; TRBD1 matches at 7 bases. The CDR3 is 13 amino acids. Germline CDR1 and CDR2: KGHSY and FQNENV. Trimming removed 8 bases from V and 0 bases from J; junction bases left unmatched: 3. The DNA for the CDR3 is TGTGCCAGCGGGACAGACATGAACACTGAAGCTTTCTTT. Its protein product is CASGTDMNTEAFF.

This clone has just a few counts. The rearrangement uses TRBV5-4 and TRBJ1-2; TRBD1 aligns across 7 bases. Trimming took 3 bases from V and 4 from J; bases not matched to a gene: 3. The CDR3 sequence is 13 residues long. Germline lookup yields CDR1 SGHNT and CDR2 YYREEE (reference sequence). CDR3 loop: CASSSDRFYGYTF. The CDR3 nucleotides read TGTGCCAGCAGCTCGGACAGGTTCTATGGCTACACCTTC.

The chain carries TRBV10-1 and TRBJ1-1; no clear D. Trimming shortened V by 2 bases and J by 2 bases, and 9 bases separated the two germline ends. The CDR3 extends over 14 amino acids. Per the germline V gene, CDR1 is WNHNN and CDR2 is SYGVQD (reference sequence). The CDR3 loop reads CASSETQTNTEAFF. The CDR3 DNA reads as TGCGCCAGCAGTGAGACACAGACAAACACTGAAGCTTTCTTT.

The rearrangement uses TRBV2 and TRBJ1-5; 9 bases line up with TRBD1. Losses at the gene ends were 5 bases for V and 1 base for J; bases not matched to a gene: 3. The CDR3 contains 15 residues. Germline CDR1 is SNHLY and CDR2 is FYNNEI. The CDR3 sequence is CASSPGTGSNQPQHF. The CDR3 coding sequence is TGTGCCAGCAGTCCAGGGACAGGGAGCAATCAGCCCCAGCATTTT.

The chain joins TRBV7-6 to TRBJ2-2; D may be TRBD1 (6 bases). The ends were cut back, 4 bases at V and 6 bases at J, with 9 bases in the middle. The CDR3 consists of 13 residues. Germline CDR1 reads SGHVS; CDR2 reads FNYEAQ. CDR3 sequence: CASSSQGAGELFF. The CDR3 bases are TGTGCCAGCAGCTCACAGGGTGCCGGGGAGCTGTTTTTT.

This rearrangement joins TRBV5-1 to TRBJ1-3; 9 nucleotides align to TRBD1. With V trimmed by 4 bases and J by 4 bases, 12 bases remained unmatched. There are 17 residues in the CDR3. Germline lookup yields CDR1 SGHRS and CDR2 YFSETQ. The CDR3 reads CASSDGQGFWLGNTIYF. In DNA, the CDR3 is TGCGCCAGCAGCGACGGACAGGGGTTTTGGTTAGGAAACACCATATATTTT.

The V call is TRBV2, the J call TRBJ2-7, with D unresolved. The CDR3 has 11 amino acids. Trimming took 7 bases from V and 10 from J, leaving 14 bases between them. Per germline, CDR1 SNHLY and CDR2 FYNNEI. In DNA form, the CDR3 reads TGTGCCAGCATAAGAAGCGCAAATCAGTACTTC. It yields the protein CASIRSANQYF.

This sequence joins TRBV7-2 and TRBJ2-3; 12 bases line up with TRBD2. The junction had 5 bases not matched to a gene; V was cut back by 4 bases and J by 3 bases. Germline V gives CDR1 SGHTA, CDR2 FQGNSA. The CDR3 is made up of 16 amino acids. The CDR3 protein is CASSSQLAGGTDTQYF. The CDR3 nucleotides are TGTGCCAGCAGCTCCCAACTAGCGGGAGGTACAGATACGCAGTATTTT.

This clone was counted between two and nine times. The rearrangement links TRBV6-6 to TRBJ1-4; tentatively, D is TRBD1 (5 bases). The ends were cut back, 7 bases at V and 4 bases at J, with 10 bases in the middle. Per germline, CDR1 MNHNY and CDR2 SVGAGI (reference sequence). CDR3 size: 13 residues. The CDR3 nucleotides read TGTGCCAGCAATGGACACTTTAATGAAAAACTGTTTTTT. Protein: CASNGHFNEKLFF.

This chain uses TRBV28 with TRBJ2-7; D is ambiguous. This CDR3 contains 13 residues. Germline V gives CDR1 MDHEN, CDR2 SYDVKM. V shed 3 bases and J shed 3 bases, with 9 bases lying between them. The CDR3 sequence: CASSFVQSYEQYF. CDR3 DNA: TGTGCCAGCAGTTTTGTACAGAGCTACGAGCAGTACTTC.

The chain recombines TRBV5-1 with TRBJ2-2, with 8 bases aligning to TRBD2. This CDR3 spans 15 amino acids. With V trimmed by 2 bases and J by 0 bases, 0 bases remained unmatched. The germline CDR1 and CDR2 sequences are SGHRS and YFSETQ. CDR3: CASSLLAANTGELFF. The DNA of the CDR3 is TGCGCCAGCAGCTTACTAGCGGCGAACACCGGGGAGCTGTTTTTT.

The chain couples TRBV19 to TRBJ1-1; 8 bases agree with TRBD1. The length of the CDR3 is 18 residues. Germline CDR1 reads LNHDA; CDR2 reads SQIVND (reference sequence). V shed 6 bases, J shed 1 base, and the junction held 16 bases outside the gene matches. The CDR3 loop is CASRTPDRVGSKNTEAFF. The CDR3 DNA reads as TGTGCCAGTAGGACTCCGGACAGGGTGGGGTCCAAGAACACTGAAGCTTTCTTT.

The gene calls are TRBV14 and TRBJ1-4; TRBD1 matches 7 bases. This CDR3 is built from 15 residues. J was trimmed by 3 bases and V by 6 bases; bases with no gene match: 7. Germline assignment: CDR1 SGHDN and CDR2 FVKESK. The CDR3 sequence is CASSLQQGPNEKLFF. The CDR3 coding sequence is TGTGCCAGCAGTCTTCAACAGGGGCCTAATGAAAAACTGTTTTTT. The full variable domain, rest sourced from reference TRBV14 and TRBJ1-4, is EAGVTQFPSHSVIEKGQTVTLRCDPISGHDNLYWYRRVMGKEIKFLLHFVKESKQDESGMPNNRFLAERTGGTYSTLKVQPAELEDSGVYFCASSLQQGPNEKLFFGSGTQLSVL.

This rearrangement joins TRBV7-9 to TRBJ2-7, with TRBD1 identical over 7 bases. Germline trimming cut 5 bases from V and 5 bases from J; bases unmatched to any gene: 15. The CDR3 sequence is 16 residues long. Germline V gene data show CDR1 as SEHNR and CDR2 as FQNEAQ (reference sequence). The CDR3: CASSPRRQGLYNEQYF. In DNA, the CDR3 is TGTGCCAGCAGCCCTCGCCGACAGGGATTGTACAACGAGCAGTACTTC.

The V and J genes are TRBV7-2 and TRBJ2-7; 12 bases agree with TRBD2. CDR1 and CDR2 (germline): SGHTA, FQGNSA. Trimming removed 1 base from V and 3 bases from J; junction bases left unmatched: 7. CDR3 length equals 17 residues. CDR3 nucleotides: TGTGCCAGCAGCTTAGGGTGGGGGACTAGCGGGCGCTACGAGCAGTACTTC. Its translation: CASSLGWGTSGRYEQYF.